Following are 32 T cell receptor beta chains from one sample sequenced in a study of shared clonotypes between healthy human individuals. Terminally differentiated effector memory CD45RA+ cells were excluded by CCR7 positive selection of CD45RO-negative cells. Only in-frame clones appear in the TCRdb table, and some are missing; sequencing was by immunoSEQ multiplex PCR. The sample consists of roughly 2.1 million clones, roughly 91% of them appearing once. The sample taken for sequencing was naive CD8+ T cells from PBMCs. These receptor sequences come from a man aged 18 to 29 in good health. Some clones in this sample may be carry-over from other donors' samples.

The rearrangement joins TRBV27 to TRBJ1-1, with 9 bases that match TRBD1. J was trimmed by 6 bases and V by 1 base; bases with no gene match: 3. Germline values: CDR1 MNHEY, CDR2 SMNVEV (reference sequence). The CDR3 is 14 amino acids. CDR3 residues: CASSLYRGLAEAFF. The CDR3 DNA follows: TGTGCCAGCAGTTTATACAGGGGGCTGGCTGAAGCTTTCTTT.

The rearrangement links TRBV27 to TRBJ2-1; TRBD2 agrees at 7 bases. There are 14 residues in the CDR3. The germline V gene has CDR1 MNHEY and CDR2 SMNVEV (reference sequence). With V trimmed by 8 bases and J by 2 bases, 6 bases remained unmatched. The CDR3 here is CASHASGAYNEQFF. The CDR3 bases are TGTGCCAGCCATGCTAGCGGAGCCTACAATGAGCAGTTCTTC.

The V gene is TRBV5-8, the J gene TRBJ2-3; unclear D gene. V dropped 4 bases and J dropped 2 bases, with 11 bases sitting between them. Germline CDR1 and CDR2: SGHTS and YDEGEE. The CDR3 is 14 amino acids. The CDR3 spells CASSTPFVTDTQYF. The CDR3 DNA reads as TGTGCCAGCAGCACCCCCTTTGTCACAGATACGCAGTATTTT.

In this sample, this clone turned up once. The J gene is TRBJ1-2, the V gene TRBV7-9; perhaps TRBD1 as D (5 bases). The V end lost 5 bases, the J end lost 2 bases, and 12 bases lay between the germline ends. The CDR3 consists of 14 residues. From germline, CDR1 is SEHNR and CDR2 FQNEAQ (reference sequence). The CDR3 here is CASSPVGGNYGYTF. Written as DNA, the CDR3 is TGTGCCAGCAGCCCCGTGGGGGGGAACTATGGCTACACCTTC.

CDR3 nucleotides: TGTGCCAGCAGCCCCCTCGTTAGCGGGAGATCGACCGGGGAGCTGTTTTTT. Protein sequence: CASSPLVSGRSTGELFF. The rearrangement links TRBV7-9 to TRBJ2-2, with 9 positions matching TRBD2. With V trimmed by 5 bases and J by 5 bases, 12 bases remained unmatched. This CDR3 contains 17 residues. Germline-derived CDR1 and CDR2 are SEHNR and FQNEAQ (reference sequence).

The genes are TRBV4-1 and TRBJ2-7; TRBD1 aligns across 7 bases. The CDR3 runs to 14 residues. CDR1 is MGHRA and CDR2 is YSYEKL in the germline V gene. The ends lost 1 base at V and 3 bases at J; junction bases unmatched: 3. CDR3 in DNA: TGCGCCAGCAGCCAAGCTCCAGGGGGCTACGAGCAGTACTTC. It translates to CASSQAPGGYEQYF.

This clone has only one observation. The gene calls are TRBV15 and TRBJ2-7; D not certain. Trimming stripped 6 bases from V and 2 bases from J, with 11 bases between. Germline V CDR1 and CDR2: LNHNV, YYDKDF (reference sequence). This CDR3 contains 13 residues. CDR3 loop: CATRGPQTYEQYF. The DNA for the CDR3 is TGTGCCACCAGAGGACCGCAGACCTACGAGCAGTACTTC.

The chain carries TRBV27 and TRBJ2-7; TRBD2 matches at 7 bases. V shed 2 bases and J 2 bases; nucleotides not matched to a gene: 6. CDR3 size: 15 residues. Germline V gene lookup returns CDR1 MNHEY and CDR2 SMNVEV (reference sequence). The CDR3 bases are TGTGCCAGCAGTTTAAAATGGGGGGGGGCCTACGAGCAGTACTTC. It yields the protein CASSLKWGGAYEQYF.

This chain uses TRBV7-9 with TRBJ2-3, with TRBD2 matching over 10 bases. The CDR3 is made up of 17 amino acids. J gave up 7 bases and V 1 base, and 11 bases lay outside the gene matches. Germline V gives CDR1 SEHNR, CDR2 FQNEAQ (reference sequence). CDR3 DNA sequence: TGTGCCAGCAGCTTAGGCGCCCTAGCGGGAGATTCGAATACGCAGTATTTT. It codes for CASSLGALAGDSNTQYF.

This clone was counted a single time. The rearrangement joins TRBV23-1 to TRBJ1-1; D is uncertain. TRBV23-1 falls under the ORF class, with uncertain function. This CDR3 comprises 15 residues. Trimming took 2 bases from V and 1 from J, leaving 11 bases between them. CDR3 residues: CASSQPRWGNTEAFF. CDR3 DNA sequence: TGCGCCAGCAGTCAACCCCGATGGGGGAACACTGAAGCTTTCTTT.

The DNA for the CDR3 is TGTGCCAGCAGTCCCCTGGGGGAGCGCTTCTCCTACGAGCAGTACTTC. It yields the protein CASSPLGERFSYEQYF. The chain employs TRBV27 and TRBJ2-7; possibly TRBD1 or TRBD2 for D (5 bases each). V lost 5 bases, J lost 0 bases, and 17 bases lay in between. CDR1 is MNHEY, CDR2 SMNVEV, per germline (reference sequence). The CDR3 is made up of 16 amino acids.

The rearrangement uses TRBV5-1 and TRBJ1-4, with D perhaps matching TRBD1 (6 bases). This CDR3 comprises 15 residues. Germline V gene sequence: CDR1 SGHRS, CDR2 YFSETQ. V dropped 4 bases and J dropped 4 bases, with 14 bases sitting between them. CDR3 residues: CASSLNGGHNEKLFF. Written as DNA, the CDR3 is TGCGCCAGCAGCCTTAATGGGGGCCATAATGAAAAACTGTTTTTT.

V and J are TRBV2 and TRBJ2-1; 9 nucleotides line up with TRBD2. Germline CDR1 is SNHLY and CDR2 is FYNNEI. This CDR3 is 20 amino acids long. Unmatched junction bases numbered 17, after V lost 2 bases and J lost 3 bases. This chain's CDR3 is CASSERVGRGSGRSYNEQFF. The CDR3 DNA reads TGTGCCAGCAGTGAACGGGTTGGGAGGGGTAGCGGGAGAAGCTACAATGAGCAGTTCTTC.

The V gene is TRBV5-4, the J gene TRBJ2-2; a possible D gene is TRBD2 (5 bases). Germline V gives CDR1 SGHNT, CDR2 YYREEE (reference sequence). The CDR3 contains 13 residues. V was clipped by 0 bases and J by 12 bases, with 12 bases between them. The CDR3 DNA reads as TGTGCCAGCAGCTTGGGTGAGGGCGTGCAGCTGTTTTTT. Protein sequence: CASSLGEGVQLFF.

CDR3 amino acids: CASSLYSGGPYEQYF. CDR3 DNA: TGTGCCAGCAGTTTATATTCGGGAGGGCCGTACGAGCAGTACTTC. This chain connects TRBV27 to TRBJ2-7; 8 bases are shared with TRBD2. J lost 4 bases, V lost 1 base, and 6 bases had no gene match. CDR3 length: 15 residues. Germline V gene lookup returns CDR1 MNHEY and CDR2 SMNVEV (reference sequence).

Worth noting for this clone: Other DNA sequences in the same sample also yield this CDR3. The rearrangement links TRBV30 to TRBJ2-7; D is uncertain. In germline, CDR1 is GTSNPN, CDR2 SVGIG (reference sequence). The CDR3 has 11 residues. The V end was cut by 0 bases, the J end by 5 bases, with 5 bases between. This chain's CDR3 is CAWSVGHEQYF. The DNA for the CDR3 is TGTGCCTGGAGTGTAGGCCACGAGCAGTACTTC.

About this clone: The identical CDR3 is also encoded by other nucleotide sequences in the sample. The chain links TRBV28 to TRBJ1-3; maybe TRBD1 (6 bases). Trimming pared 5 bases from V and 2 bases from J, leaving 10 bases between. This CDR3 contains 14 residues. Germline loops: CDR1 MDHEN, CDR2 SYDVKM. CDR3 nucleotide sequence: TGTGCCAGCAGTCTCCACAGGGCTGGAAACACCATATATTTT. This gives the protein CASSLHRAGNTIYF.

The V call is TRBV19, the J call TRBJ2-1; 8 positions agree with TRBD2. CDR1 and CDR2 from the germline V gene are LNHDA and SQIVND (reference sequence). Trimming at V came to 3 bases and at J to 2 bases, leaving 3 bases not matched to a gene. The CDR3 has 15 amino acids. The CDR3 spells CASSIDGGAYNEQFF. Written as DNA, the CDR3 is TGTGCCAGTAGTATTGACGGGGGGGCCTACAATGAGCAGTTCTTC.

This chain links TRBV25-1 with TRBJ1-2; tentative D call: TRBD1 (6 bases). This CDR3 is built from 13 residues. Germline V lookup: CDR1 MGHDK, CDR2 SYGVNS. V lost 4 bases and J 8 bases, leaving 14 bases between the germline ends. The CDR3 spells CASSVVTGSGYTF. DNA for the CDR3: TGTGCCAGCAGTGTAGTAACAGGGTCGGGCTACACCTTC.

This rearrangement joins TRBV11-2 to TRBJ2-7, with TRBD2 matching over 12 bases. Germline loops: CDR1 SGHAT, CDR2 FQNNGV. This CDR3 is built from 15 residues. Unmatched junction bases numbered 3, after V lost 5 bases and J lost 1 base. CDR3 nucleotides: TGTGCCAGCAGCCAGGGGACTAGCGGGTCCTACGAGCAGTACTTC. It specifies CASSQGTSGSYEQYF.

The chain has TRBV7-8 and TRBJ1-5; D is ambiguous. Germline V gene sequence: CDR1 SGHVS, CDR2 FQNEAQ. This CDR3 comprises 12 residues. V lost 3 bases, J lost 4 bases, and 4 bases lay in between. The CDR3 sequence: CASSLENQPQHF. The CDR3, as DNA: TGTGCCAGCAGCTTGGAGAATCAGCCCCAGCATTTT.

V is TRBV5-1 and J is TRBJ2-1; maybe TRBD1 (5 bases). This CDR3 comprises 16 residues. Trimming removed 4 bases at V and 1 base at J, with 15 bases between. CDR1 SGHRS and CDR2 YFSETQ come from the germline V gene. CDR3: CASSQLKGSSYNEQFF. The CDR3 DNA reads TGCGCCAGCAGCCAGCTAAAGGGGTCGTCCTACAATGAGCAGTTCTTC.

CDR3 region: CSVEGPGQFRASGRGTYEQYF. DNA of the CDR3: TGCAGCGTTGAAGGACCGGGACAGTTTAGGGCTAGCGGGAGAGGAACCTACGAGCAGTACTTC. V and J are TRBV29-1 and TRBJ2-7; 10 bases fit TRBD2. Unmatched junction bases numbered 23, after V lost 1 base and J lost 2 bases. CDR1 is SQVTM and CDR2 is ANQGSEA in the germline V gene. There are 21 residues in the CDR3.

This chain joins TRBV9 and TRBJ1-3; 8 nucleotides align to TRBD1. CDR3 size: 15 residues. Germline V gene data show CDR1 as SGDLS and CDR2 as YYNGEE. V lost 4 bases and J lost 4; bases outside the gene matches: 7. In DNA, the CDR3 is TGTGCCAGCAGCAACGGCCGGGACAGGGGAAACACCATATATTTT. Its protein product is CASSNGRDRGNTIYF. Using reference TRBV9 and TRBJ1-3 for the parts outside the CDR3, the full variable domain is DSGVTQTPKHLITATGQRVTLRCSPRSGDLSVYWYQQSLDQGLQFLIQYYNGEERAKGNILERFSAQQFPDLHSELNLSSLELGDSALYFCASSNGRDRGNTIYFGEGSWLTVV.

The V gene is TRBV27, the J gene TRBJ2-7; no firm D call. The CDR3 has 14 amino acids. From germline, CDR1 is MNHEY and CDR2 SMNVEV (reference sequence). Trimming left V 5 bases short and J 4 bases short, with 15 bases between. CDR3 sequence: CASSLIGVTYEQYF. CDR3 coding DNA: TGTGCCAGCAGTCTCATTGGGGTTACATACGAGCAGTACTTC.

V gene TRBV11-2 combines with J gene TRBJ1-2; a weak D match, TRBD1 (5 bases). CDR1 is SGHAT and CDR2 is FQNNGV in the germline V gene. The CDR3 covers 15 residues. V lost 1 base, J lost 2 bases, and 11 bases lay in between. The CDR3 is CASSLGVTANYGYTF. The DNA for the CDR3 is TGTGCCAGCAGCTTAGGGGTGACAGCCAACTATGGCTACACCTTC.

In this sample, this clone turned up a few times. This CDR3 is CASSFQGTEAFF. The CDR3 coding sequence is TGTGCCAGCAGTTTTCAGGGGACTGAAGCTTTCTTT. The chain employs TRBV28 and TRBJ1-1, with D tentatively TRBD1 (6 bases). The CDR3 is made up of 12 amino acids. V lost 3 bases to trimming and J lost 5 bases, with 7 bases between them. The germline CDR1 and CDR2 sequences are MDHEN and SYDVKM. The whole variable domain, remainder taken from reference TRBV28 and TRBJ1-1, is DVKVTQSSRYLVKRTGEKVFLECVQDMDHENMFWYRQDPGLGLRLIYFSYDVKMKEKGDIPEGYSVSREKKERFSLILESASTNQTSMYLCASSFQGTEAFFGQGTRLTVV.

J is TRBJ2-7 and V is TRBV11-2, with 8 bases matching TRBD1. J was trimmed by 3 bases and V by 5 bases; bases with no gene match: 12. Germline CDR1 and CDR2: SGHAT and FQNNGV. The CDR3 covers 16 residues. CDR3 amino acids: CASSLNPATGGYEQYF. The CDR3, as DNA: TGTGCCAGCAGCCTAAATCCGGCCACAGGGGGCTACGAGCAGTACTTC. Together with reference TRBV11-2 and TRBJ2-7, the CDR3 gives the full variable domain: EAGVAQSPRYKIIEKRQSVAFWCNPISGHATLYWYQQILGQGPKLLIQFQNNGVVDDSQLPKDRFSAERLKGVDSTLKIQPAKLEDSAVYLCASSLNPATGGYEQYFGPGTRLTVT.

This clone showed up just once. The CDR3 bases are TGTGCCAGCAGACCTCACCCCCTGACAGGGAACACTGAAGCTTTCTTT. Translating gives CASRPHPLTGNTEAFF. The chain has TRBV7-9 and TRBJ1-1, with D perhaps TRBD1 (6 bases). The CDR3 spans 16 residues. Trimming left V 6 bases short and J 1 base short, with 18 bases between. Germline loops: CDR1 SEHNR, CDR2 FQNEAQ (reference sequence).

The chain uses TRBV2 and TRBJ2-7, with D possibly matching TRBD1 (5 bases). Between the trimmed V and J ends, which lost 4 bases and 0 bases, there was a span of 10 bases. The CDR3 consists of 14 residues. Germline CDR1 reads SNHLY; CDR2 reads FYNNEI. The CDR3 nucleotides read TGTGCCAGCAGTGGGCAGGGATTCTCCTACGAGCAGTACTTC. Encoded protein: CASSGQGFSYEQYF. The whole variable domain, filled in from reference TRBV2 and TRBJ2-7, reads EPEVTQTPSHQVTQMGQEVILRCVPISNHLYFYWYRQILGQKVEFLVSFYNNEISEKSEIFDDQFSVERPDGSNFTLKIRSTKLEDSAMYFCASSGQGFSYEQYFGPGTRLTVT.

The chain links TRBV4-1 to TRBJ2-7; TRBD1 agrees at 8 bases. Germline-derived CDR1 and CDR2 are MGHRA and YSYEKL. This CDR3 comprises 15 residues. J gave up 2 bases and V 3 bases, and 6 bases lay outside the gene matches. The CDR3 loop is CASSHGTGKPYEQYF. CDR3 coding DNA: TGCGCCAGCAGCCACGGGACAGGAAAACCCTACGAGCAGTACTTC.

The V call is TRBV5-6, the J call TRBJ2-3; D could derive from TRBD1 or TRBD2 (5 bases each). Trimming pared 1 base from V and 2 bases from J, leaving 17 bases between. The CDR3 loop spans 17 amino acids. Germline V gene data show CDR1 as SGHDT and CDR2 as YYEEEE. The CDR3 DNA follows: TGTGCCAGCAGCTTGTGGGGCCGGGGTTTGATCACAGATACGCAGTATTTT. Its protein product is CASSLWGRGLITDTQYF. Supplemented by reference TRBV5-6 and TRBJ2-3, the full variable domain reads DAGVTQSPTHLIKTRGQQVTLRCSPKSGHDTVSWYQQALGQGPQFIFQYYEEEERQRGNFPDRFSGHQFPNYSSELNVNALLLGDSALYLCASSLWGRGLITDTQYFGPGTRLTVL.